This T cell receptor (beta chain) stems from a study of blood T cell repertoires in COVID-19. The method was immunoSEQ multiplex PCR; TCRdb's version includes in-frame clones alone and lacks a portion of them. The sample yields 75,000 to 95,000 clones, around four fifths seen once. V shed 6 bases and J shed 0 bases, with 11 bases lying between them. CDR1 is SGHAT and CDR2 is FQNNGV in the germline V gene. CDR3 length: 15 residues. The V call is TRBV11-2, the J call TRBJ2-2, with D maybe TRBD1 (5 bases). This clonotype was sampled from a man aged 50 to 60 with acute or convalescent COVID-19. Sample: peripheral blood. Written as DNA, the CDR3 is TGTGCCAGCAGTACTGGGGCTACGAACACCGGGGAGCTGTTTTTT. It codes for CASSTGATNTGELFF. Full variable domain (outside the CDR3, taken from reference TRBV11-2 and TRBJ2-2): EAGVAQSPRYKIIEKRQSVAFWCNPISGHATLYWYQQILGQGPKLLIQFQNNGVVDDSQLPKDRFSAERLKGVDSTLKIQPAKLEDSAVYLCASSTGATNTGELFFGEGSRLTVL.